The clone carrying this T cell receptor beta chain came up a few times. The target antigen is unknown. Unique molecular identifiers tagged the TCRbeta library. TCRdb itself ran the PCR reads through MiXCR, one entry per CDR3 protein. The sample has 300,000 or so distinct CDR3 sequences; more than 20% are singletons. These data come from a study of T-cell reconstitution after alpha-beta-depleted transplantation in children. General study points: At the one-year point after transplant, T-cell counts and TCRbeta diversity were found to come mostly from T cells that had been newly produced. Recipient T cells and thymic progenitors that survived were the source of the high TCRbeta diversity seen at day 60 in some patients. Reportedly, only several hundred clones from non-depleted graft cells drove alpha-beta T-cell counts at about two months.

The sequencing here drew on PBMCs, mostly from graft donor cells, taken 180 days after TCRalphabeta/CD19-depleted stem cell transplant. This TCR was sampled from a male patient under 18 who had a stem cell transplant for acute lymphoblastic leukemia, so the T cells may come from the graft donor.

For the CDR3, the DNA is TGTGCCAGCAGGGCCTCGACAGGAGAAGCTTTCTTT. Translation gives CASRASTGEAFF. This chain links TRBV7-9 with TRBJ1-1; TRBD1 is a possible D gene (6 bases). Trimming took off 6 bases at V and 8 bases at J, with 13 bases between the two ends. Germline values: CDR1 SEHNR, CDR2 FQNEAQ (reference sequence). The CDR3 length is 12 residues.